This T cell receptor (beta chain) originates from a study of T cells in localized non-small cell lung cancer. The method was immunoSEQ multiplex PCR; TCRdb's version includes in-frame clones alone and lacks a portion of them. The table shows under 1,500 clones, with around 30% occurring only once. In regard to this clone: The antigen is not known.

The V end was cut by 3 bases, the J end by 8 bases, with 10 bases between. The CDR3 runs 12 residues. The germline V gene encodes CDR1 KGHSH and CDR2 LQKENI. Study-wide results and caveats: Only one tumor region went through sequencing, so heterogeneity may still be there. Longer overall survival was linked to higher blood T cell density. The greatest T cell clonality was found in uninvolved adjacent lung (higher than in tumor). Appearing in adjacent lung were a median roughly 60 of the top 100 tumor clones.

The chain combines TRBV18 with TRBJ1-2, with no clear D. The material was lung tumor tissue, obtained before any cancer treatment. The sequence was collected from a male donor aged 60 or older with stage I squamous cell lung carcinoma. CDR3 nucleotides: TGTGCCAGCTCACCCGGGGTAGTCGGCTACACCTTC. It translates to CASSPGVVGYTF.